This passage covers 27 T cell receptor beta chains from one sample sequenced in a study of T cell responses to AZD1222 COVID-19 vaccine. Libraries were prepared by immunoSEQ multiplex PCR; TCRdb keeps only in-frame clonotypes and omits some of them. The profile shows more than 95,000 clones, about 81% of them singletons. This sample comprised peripheral blood, obtained on day 0 of AZD1222 vaccination. The source of these receptors is an adult in good health.

This chain uses TRBV6-4 with TRBJ2-2; D remains ambiguous. Deletions cut 0 bases from V and 5 bases from J, with 10 bases between. This CDR3 is built from 15 residues. Germline V gene data show CDR1 as MRHNA and CDR2 as SNTAGT. CDR3 sequence: CASSDSAADTGELFF. Written as DNA, the CDR3 is TGTGCCAGCAGTGACTCGGCAGCCGATACCGGGGAGCTGTTTTTT.

The J gene is TRBJ1-1, the V gene TRBV9, with D possibly TRBD1 on 5 matching bases. The V end lost 0 bases, the J end lost 0 bases, and 12 bases lay between the germline ends. Germline V gives CDR1 SGDLS, CDR2 YYNGEE. There are 16 residues in the CDR3. This chain's CDR3 is CASSVEPGRVNTEAFF. In DNA form, the CDR3 reads TGTGCCAGCAGCGTAGAGCCAGGGAGGGTGAACACTGAAGCTTTCTTT.

This rearrangement joins TRBV4-1 to TRBJ2-1; 11 positions agree with TRBD1. CDR1 is MGHRA and CDR2 is YSYEKL in the germline V gene. The V segment lost 1 base and the J segment 8 bases; nucleotides outside the gene matches: 10. This CDR3 spans 17 amino acids. This CDR3 reads CASSQGAGTGGGYEQFF. The CDR3 DNA reads as TGCGCCAGCAGCCAAGGCGCCGGGACAGGGGGTGGGTATGAGCAGTTCTTC.

The chain recombines TRBV7-2 with TRBJ1-1; D gene uncertain. The length of the CDR3 is 13 residues. The germline V gene has CDR1 SGHTA and CDR2 FQGNSA. Trimming shortened V by 3 bases and J by 1 base, and 6 bases separated the two germline ends. In DNA, the CDR3 is TGTGCCAGCAGCTTTGTGGAGAACACTGAAGCTTTCTTT. Amino acids: CASSFVENTEAFF.

This clone was observed once. The rearrangement uses TRBV2 and TRBJ2-5; 10 bases are shared with TRBD2. Germline V gene data show CDR1 as SNHLY and CDR2 as FYNNEI. CDR3 length: 15 residues. Losses at the gene ends were 6 bases for V and 1 base for J; bases not matched to a gene: 5. Here the CDR3 reads CASRPGLAVQETQYF. In nucleotides, the CDR3 is TGTGCCAGCAGACCCGGACTAGCGGTCCAAGAGACCCAGTACTTC. The complete variable domain, with remaining parts taken from reference TRBV2 and TRBJ2-5, reads EPEVTQTPSHQVTQMGQEVILRCVPISNHLYFYWYRQILGQKVEFLVSFYNNEISEKSEIFDDQFSVERPDGSNFTLKIRSTKLEDSAMYFCASRPGLAVQETQYFGPGTRLLVL.

The table lists this clone with a count of one. The chain is built from TRBV14 and TRBJ2-1, with D tentatively TRBD2 (6 bases). Germline V gene data show CDR1 as SGHDN and CDR2 as FVKESK. The CDR3 has 16 amino acids. The V and J ends lost 0 bases and 4 bases respectively, with 13 bases between them. In DNA form, the CDR3 reads TGTGCCAGCAGCCAAGATGGGGGGACCATTTACAATGAGCAGTTCTTC. It specifies CASSQDGGTIYNEQFF.

This chain links TRBV9 with TRBJ1-2, with 11 bases lining up with TRBD1. CDR3 length equals 16 residues. J was trimmed by 6 bases and V by 4 bases; bases with no gene match: 11. Germline V CDR1 and CDR2: SGDLS, YYNGEE. CDR3: CASSPFGDRGVHGYTF. DNA for the CDR3: TGTGCCAGCAGCCCATTCGGGGACAGGGGGGTACATGGCTACACCTTC.

CDR3 in DNA: TGTGCAAGTCGCTTAAGAGGTGCAGGGAGTATGTTGAAAGCGGCTTCAACCTACGAGCAGTACTTC. It codes for CASRLRGAGSMLKAASTYEQYF. The rearrangement links TRBV12-2 to TRBJ2-7. TRBV12-2 has pseudogene status. The CDR3 runs 22 residues.

This rearrangement joins TRBV5-6 to TRBJ1-5; D remains unclear. Germline V lookup: CDR1 SGHDT, CDR2 YYEEEE. This CDR3 contains 12 residues. V was shortened by 2 bases and J by 6 bases, with 6 bases between the two germline ends. The CDR3 DNA follows: TGTGCCAGCAGCTTTGGTAGTCAGCCCCAGCATTTT. It encodes CASSFGSQPQHF.

The genes are TRBV7-2 and TRBJ2-2; 9 bases line up with TRBD2. Germline values: CDR1 SGHTA, CDR2 FQGNSA. The V and J ends lost 4 bases and 3 bases, in that order; junction bases with no gene match: 3. The CDR3 length is 15 residues. CDR3 sequence (DNA): TGTGCCAGCAGCTCCGGACTAGCGTACACCGGGGAGCTGTTTTTT. Residues: CASSSGLAYTGELFF.

The J gene is TRBJ1-2, the V gene TRBV5-6; 7 positions match TRBD1. This CDR3 is built from 13 residues. V shed 5 bases and J 8 bases; nucleotides not matched to a gene: 9. Germline loops: CDR1 SGHDT, CDR2 YYEEEE. The CDR3 region is CASSPVRGGGYTF. CDR3 nucleotide sequence: TGTGCCAGCAGTCCTGTCAGGGGGGGAGGCTACACCTTC.

This sequence joins TRBV7-2 and TRBJ2-7; D unresolved. Trimming took off 5 bases at V and 2 bases at J, with 7 bases between the two ends. The CDR3 extends over 12 amino acids. The germline V gene has CDR1 SGHTA and CDR2 FQGNSA. The CDR3 sequence is CASSIQAYEQYF. The DNA of the CDR3 is TGTGCCAGCAGCATCCAAGCCTACGAGCAGTACTTC.

This clone has a handful of counts. Written as DNA, the CDR3 is TGTGCCAGCAGCTTACTTCCTCGTTGGGGGAGCTCCTACAATGAGCAGTTCTTC. It codes for CASSLLPRWGSSYNEQFF. The rearrangement uses TRBV7-9 and TRBJ2-1; D tentatively reads TRBD1 or TRBD2 (5 bases each). This CDR3 contains 18 residues. Germline CDR1 and CDR2: SEHNR and FQNEAQ (reference sequence). V lost 2 bases to trimming and J lost 0 bases, with 17 bases between them.

This clone was found many times. V gene TRBV7-9 combines with J gene TRBJ2-5, with a weak D call TRBD2 (5 bases). The CDR3 is 14 residues long. Germline CDR1 and CDR2: SEHNR and FQNEAQ (reference sequence). Trimming stripped 0 bases from V and 5 bases from J, with 10 bases between. In DNA, the CDR3 is TGTGCCAGCAGCTTAGCGTGGGGAGAGGAGACCCAGTACTTC. As protein: CASSLAWGEETQYF.

The gene calls are TRBV5-6 and TRBJ2-7; D not certain. The germline V and J ends were trimmed by 4 bases and 4 bases, with 21 bases remaining between them. This CDR3 comprises 16 residues. Germline V gene data show CDR1 as SGHDT and CDR2 as YYEEEE. CDR3 region: CASSKSSPIPFYEQYF. As DNA, the CDR3 is TGTGCCAGCAGCAAATCCTCTCCCATACCTTTTTACGAGCAGTACTTC.

This clone was picked up a small number of times. The chain employs TRBV7-2 and TRBJ1-1; D not certain. Trimming took 1 base from V and 4 from J, leaving 4 bases between them. Germline CDR1 and CDR2: SGHTA and FQGNSA. The CDR3 covers 12 residues. CDR3 sequence reads: CASSLDTTEAFF. CDR3 sequence (DNA): TGTGCCAGCAGCTTAGATACCACTGAAGCTTTCTTT.

The chain employs TRBV9 and TRBJ2-2; D ambiguous. This CDR3 has 16 residues. The V end lost 2 bases, the J end lost 5 bases, and 16 bases lay between the germline ends. Germline assignment: CDR1 SGDLS and CDR2 YYNGEE. CDR3 sequence: CASSVLPITATGELFF. In DNA form, the CDR3 reads TGTGCCAGCAGCGTCCTCCCTATTACAGCTACCGGGGAGCTGTTTTTT.

In DNA form, the CDR3 reads TGTGCCAGTACCCCGACGGGGGCGGATGAAAAACTGTTTTTT. It yields the protein CASTPTGADEKLFF. The rearrangement uses TRBV19 and TRBJ1-4; D possibly corresponds to TRBD1 (6 bases). With 7 bases removed from V and 6 bases from J, the gap between germline ends came to 15 bases. In germline, CDR1 is LNHDA, CDR2 SQIVND (reference sequence). CDR3 length: 14 residues.

This chain connects TRBV6-5 to TRBJ1-4; D not certain. Germline V gives CDR1 MNHEY, CDR2 SVGAGI. V shed 5 bases and J shed 8 bases, with 18 bases lying between them. This CDR3 is built from 15 residues. The CDR3 coding sequence is TGTGCCAGCAGTCCTTGGGAGTCCCTAAGGGAAAAACTGTTTTTT. As protein: CASSPWESLREKLFF.

The V gene is TRBV3-1 (or the pseudogene TRBV3-2), the J gene TRBJ2-7; D not certain. Deletions cut 3 bases from V and 6 bases from J, with 9 bases between. This CDR3 is built from 12 residues. Germline loops: CDR1 LGHDT, CDR2 YNNKEL (reference sequence). Written as DNA, the CDR3 is TGTGCCAGCAGCCACCTATCGGGCGAGCAGTACTTC. This sequence encodes CASSHLSGEQYF.

The genes are TRBV5-1 and TRBJ2-7, with D unclear. Germline V lookup: CDR1 SGHRS, CDR2 YFSETQ. CDR3 length equals 13 residues. V was clipped by 4 bases and J by 0 bases, with 8 bases between them. The CDR3 reads CASSVYDSYEQYF. The CDR3 DNA follows: TGCGCCAGCAGCGTATATGACTCCTACGAGCAGTACTTC.

The rearrangement joins TRBV7-9 to TRBJ2-7, with TRBD2 matching over 8 bases. Trimming removed 0 bases from V and 5 bases from J; junction bases left unmatched: 6. CDR1 is SEHNR, CDR2 FQNEAQ, per germline (reference sequence). The CDR3 contains 15 residues. The CDR3 coding sequence is TGTGCCAGCAGCTTAGCCAGTGCGGGGGGCCACGAGCAGTACTTC. Translating it yields CASSLASAGGHEQYF. The variable domain in full, with the rest retrieved from reference TRBV7-9 and TRBJ2-7, is DTGVSQNPRHKITKRGQNVTFRCDPISEHNRLYWYRQTLGQGPEFLTYFQNEAQLEKSRLLSDRFSAERPKGSFSTLEIQRTEQGDSAMYLCASSLASAGGHEQYFGPGTRLTVT.

This chain links TRBV18 with TRBJ1-2, with D uncertain. Trimming stripped 3 bases from V and 1 base from J, with 12 bases between. CDR1 and CDR2 (germline): KGHSH, LQKENI. The CDR3 is made up of 15 amino acids. The CDR3 reads CASSPSLRFNYGYTF. The CDR3 DNA reads as TGTGCCAGCTCACCCTCCCTCAGGTTTAACTATGGCTACACCTTC. Looking up the rest from reference TRBV18 and TRBJ1-2 gives the full variable domain: NAGVMQNPRHLVRRRGQEARLRCSPMKGHSHVYWYRQLPEEGLKFMVYLQKENIIDESGMPKERFSAEFPKEGPSILRIQQVVRGDSAAYFCASSPSLRFNYGYTFGSGTRLTVV.

The rearrangement links TRBV5-1 to TRBJ2-5, with a tentative D call TRBD1 (5 bases). The germline CDR1 and CDR2 sequences are SGHRS and YFSETQ. The CDR3 contains 14 residues. Trimming took off 0 bases at V and 2 bases at J, with 8 bases between the two ends. The DNA of the CDR3 is TGCGCCAGCAGCTTGGGGCGACAGCAAGAGACCCAGTACTTC. Its protein product is CASSLGRQQETQYF.

This clone was seen a handful of times. The chain is built from TRBV6-5 and TRBJ2-7; D tentatively fits TRBD1 or TRBD2 (5 bases each). Germline values: CDR1 MNHEY, CDR2 SVGAGI. The CDR3 contains 15 residues. With 9 bases removed from V and 2 bases from J, the gap between germline ends came to 20 bases. Written as DNA, the CDR3 is TGTGCCAGGATCCTGTCGGGGCTTCCCACCTACGAGCAGTACTTC. Encoded protein: CARILSGLPTYEQYF.

The CDR3 DNA is TGTGCCAGCAGTTCGGGGTCGGGACTAGCCCCCGAGACCCAGTACTTC. Its protein is CASSSGSGLAPETQYF. The chain is built from TRBV27 and TRBJ2-5; TRBD2 matches 9 bases. V dropped 4 bases and J dropped 5; count of bases not matched to a gene: 11. CDR1 and CDR2 (germline): MNHEY, SMNVEV (reference sequence). This CDR3 is built from 16 residues.

This rearrangement joins TRBV11-2 to TRBJ2-7; D remains unclear. Looked up from germline, CDR1 is SGHAT and CDR2 is FQNNGV. The CDR3 sequence is 14 residues long. The germline V and J ends were trimmed by 0 bases and 0 bases, with 6 bases remaining between them. The CDR3 region is CASSLEQNSYEQYF. The CDR3 DNA reads TGTGCCAGCAGCTTAGAACAGAACTCCTACGAGCAGTACTTC.